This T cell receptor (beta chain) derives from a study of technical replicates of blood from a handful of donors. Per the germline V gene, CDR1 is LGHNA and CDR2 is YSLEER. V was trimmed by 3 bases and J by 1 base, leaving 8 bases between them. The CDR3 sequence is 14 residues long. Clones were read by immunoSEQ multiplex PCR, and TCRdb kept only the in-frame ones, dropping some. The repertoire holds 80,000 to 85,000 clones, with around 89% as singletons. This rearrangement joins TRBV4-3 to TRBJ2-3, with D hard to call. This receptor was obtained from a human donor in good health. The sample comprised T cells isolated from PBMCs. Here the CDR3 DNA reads TGCGCCAGCAGCCACCTACTGGGCACAGATACGCAGTATTTT. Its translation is CASSHLLGTDTQYF.